A single sample is the source of the 26 T cell receptor beta chains below, sequenced in a study of T-cell memory formation after mild COVID-19. TCRdb re-called the 5' RACE reads through MiXCR, storing one row per CDR3 protein. In the table there are tens of thousands of distinct CDR3 sequences, over 7.5% of which are singletons. The specimen was PBMCs or a T cell subset sorted from them (not recorded which). These receptors all come from a man aged 18 to 29 who had mild COVID-19 (a few samples of this study predate the infection). Cell type and time point are not known.

The rearrangement joins TRBV5-6 to TRBJ2-7, with D possibly TRBD1 on 5 matching bases. The CDR3 has 12 residues. Germline V lookup: CDR1 SGHDT, CDR2 YYEEEE. Trimming took off 4 bases at V and 4 bases at J, with 9 bases between the two ends. The DNA of the CDR3 is TGTGCCAGCAGCACAGGACCTTACGAGCAGTACGTC. This gives the protein CASSTGPYEQYV.

This clonotype was found a few times. The chain has TRBV12-3 or TRBV12-4 and TRBJ2-7; D perhaps matches TRBD2 (5 bases). CDR3 length: 12 amino acids. V was shortened by 0 bases and J by 6 bases, with 6 bases between the two germline ends. The DNA for the CDR3 is TGTGCCAGCAGTTTAGCGGCGGGCGAGCAGTACGTC. The encoded protein is CASSLAAGEQYV.

The table lists this clonotype with a few counts. The rearrangement uses TRBV2 and TRBJ2-1, with TRBD2 matching over 10 bases. The CDR3 is 13 residues long. The V segment lost 9 bases and the J segment 2 bases; nucleotides outside the gene matches: 1. In germline, CDR1 is SNHLY, CDR2 FYNNEI. DNA of the CDR3: TGTGCCAGTAGCGGGGGGACCTACAATGAGCAGTTCTTC. As protein: CASSGGTYNEQFF.

The J gene is TRBJ2-1, the V gene TRBV10-1; 7 bases match TRBD1. V lost 5 bases, J lost 6 bases, and 4 bases stayed unmatched. CDR3 length equals 13 residues. Germline CDR1 and CDR2: WNHNN and SYGVQD (reference sequence). The CDR3 loop reads CASSYRDSNEQFF. In DNA, the CDR3 is TGCGCCAGCAGTTACCGGGACAGCAATGAGCAGTTCTTC.

This clonotype has a handful of counts. This sequence joins TRBV3-1 and TRBJ2-3; D gene ambiguous. This CDR3 region has 14 residues. The germline V gene encodes CDR1 LGHDT and CDR2 YNNKEL (reference sequence). With 6 bases removed from V and 6 bases from J, the gap between germline ends came to 16 bases. CDR3 loop: CASRHKGMGDTQYF. CDR3 sequence (DNA): TGTGCCAGCAGACACAAAGGGATGGGGGATACGCAGTATTTT.

This clonotype was recorded a few times. The chain couples TRBV11-3 to TRBJ2-5; no firm D call. Germline values: CDR1 SGHNT, CDR2 YENEEA. The ends were cut back, 2 bases at V and 4 bases at J, with 8 bases in the middle. This CDR3 is 13 amino acids long. The CDR3 loop reads CASSLYKGETQYF. The CDR3 DNA follows: TGTGCCAGCAGCTTATATAAGGGAGAGACCCAGTACTTC.

The chain couples TRBV2 to TRBJ2-2; tentatively, D is TRBD2 (6 bases). In germline, CDR1 is SNHLY, CDR2 FYNNEI. This CDR3 spans 12 amino acids. The V gene lost 6 bases and the J gene lost 9 bases, with 11 bases spanning the gap. As DNA, the CDR3 is TGTGCCAGCAGGCGGGGAGGCAGGGAGCTGTTTTTT. This translates into CASRRGGRELFF.

This clonotype was seen many times. V is TRBV5-1 and J is TRBJ2-5; D is unresolved. The germline CDR1 and CDR2 sequences are SGHRS and YFSETQ. This CDR3 region has 16 residues. The V and J ends lost 0 bases and 5 bases respectively, with 17 bases between them. DNA for the CDR3: TGCGCCAGCAGCTTGGCCGGCTACTCCGCAGAGGAGACCCAGTACTTC. Protein: CASSLAGYSAEETQYF.

This clonotype was seen more than once but under ten times. The J gene is TRBJ2-1, the V gene TRBV5-1; 9 positions agree with TRBD2. The CDR3 totals 18 residues. V was clipped by 4 bases and J by 2 bases; unmatched bases: 13. Germline values: CDR1 SGHRS, CDR2 YFSETQ. DNA for the CDR3: TGCGCCAGCAGCCAGCCTTCGTCGCGGGGGGGCCCCTACAATGAGCAGTTCTTC. Its translation is CASSQPSSRGGPYNEQFF. The whole variable domain, remainder taken from reference TRBV5-1 and TRBJ2-1, is KAGVTQTPRYLIKTRGQQVTLSCSPISGHRSVSWYQQTPGQGLQFLFEYFSETQRNKGNFPGRFSGRQFSNSRSEMNVSTLELGDSALYLCASSQPSSRGGPYNEQFFGPGTRLTVL.

The chain carries TRBV5-5 and TRBJ2-1; D remains ambiguous. V was clipped by 2 bases and J by 5 bases, with 8 bases between them. Germline V lookup: CDR1 SGHKS, CDR2 YYEKEE (reference sequence). This CDR3 spans 13 amino acids. The CDR3 DNA follows: TGTGCCAGCAGCTTCGCTGTGGACAATGAGCAGTTCTTC. It specifies CASSFAVDNEQFF.

This clonotype was counted many times. In nucleotides, the CDR3 is TGCAGCGTTTTTACCGGGACAGGGCTGAATGAGCAGTTCTTC. Amino acid sequence: CSVFTGTGLNEQFF. The J gene is TRBJ2-1, the V gene TRBV29-1, with 9 bases aligning to TRBD1. Germline CDR1 and CDR2: SQVTM and ANQGSEA. V shed 5 bases and J 7 bases; nucleotides not matched to a gene: 9. This CDR3 contains 14 residues.

This clonotype has only a few counts. V is TRBV5-4 and J is TRBJ2-3, with D unclear. CDR3 length: 14 amino acids. V was cut by 0 bases and J by 2 bases, with 7 bases left in between. In germline, CDR1 is SGHNT, CDR2 YYREEE (reference sequence). The CDR3 DNA reads as TGTGCCAGCAGCTTGGAACCGATCACAGATACGCAGTATTTT. Protein sequence: CASSLEPITDTQYF.

In its sample, this clonotype was seen many times. The rearrangement joins TRBV7-2 to TRBJ2-1; 10 bases are a match to TRBD2. The CDR3 is made up of 15 amino acids. The V gene's germline CDR1 is SGHTA and CDR2 FQGNSA. Unmatched junction bases numbered 10, after V lost 5 bases and J lost 9 bases. CDR3 protein: CASSISGGIRPEQFF. CDR3 sequence (DNA): TGTGCCAGCAGCATTAGCGGGGGGATCCGTCCTGAGCAGTTCTTC.

The genes are TRBV9 and TRBJ1-2; no clear D. V lost 0 bases and J lost 8, with 8 bases in between. The CDR3 covers 12 residues. Germline V lookup: CDR1 SGDLS, CDR2 YYNGEE. The CDR3 DNA sequence: TGTGCCAGCAGCGTAGGGGTTGGCGGCTACACCTTC. Protein: CASSVGVGGYTF.

The chain employs TRBV4-3 and TRBJ1-1; D gene ambiguous. Germline CDR1 is LGHNA and CDR2 is YSLEER. The CDR3 length is 14 residues. V was pared by 1 base and J by 0 bases, with 6 bases between. CDR3 sequence reads: CASSQASVNTEAFF. In DNA form, the CDR3 reads TGCGCCAGCAGCCAAGCGTCAGTGAACACTGAAGCTTTCTTT.

This clonotype was counted ten times or more. V usage is TRBV4-3 and J usage is TRBJ2-3; maybe TRBD2 (5 bases). Trimming removed 1 base from V and 7 bases from J, with 9 bases in between. The CDR3 length is 13 residues. CDR1 LGHNA and CDR2 YSLEER come from the germline V gene. This CDR3 is CASSQAGKNTQYF. DNA for the CDR3: TGCGCCAGCAGCCAAGCGGGGAAGAATACGCAGTATTTT.

Only a few counts were recorded for this clonotype. J is TRBJ1-2 and V is TRBV2, with TRBD1 matching over 7 bases. V lost 5 bases to trimming and J lost 3 bases; unmatched junction nucleotides: 3. This CDR3 spans 13 amino acids. Per germline, CDR1 SNHLY and CDR2 FYNNEI. The chain's CDR3 is CASSPDRDYGYTF. For the CDR3, the DNA is TGTGCCAGCAGTCCTGACAGGGACTATGGCTACACCTTC.

The chain couples TRBV23-1 to TRBJ1-4; no reliable D call. TRBV23-1 falls under the ORF class, with uncertain function. The CDR3 totals 18 residues. V was pared by 2 bases and J by 3 bases, with 19 bases between. CDR3 amino acids: CASSQTPHAGLSNEKLFF. The CDR3, as DNA: TGCGCCAGCAGTCAAACTCCACACGCCGGCTTATCTAATGAAAAACTGTTTTTT.

This chain links TRBV20-1 with TRBJ1-2, with a weak D call TRBD1 (5 bases). V dropped 0 bases and J dropped 6 bases, with 11 bases sitting between them. CDR1 and CDR2 (germline): DFQATT, SNEGSKA (reference sequence). The CDR3 length is 13 residues. The CDR3: CSARETVLHGYTF. The DNA of the CDR3 is TGCAGTGCTAGAGAGACAGTCCTACATGGCTACACCTTC.

The table lists this clonotype with a few counts. The chain is built from TRBV4-2 and TRBJ2-2; tentatively, D is TRBD1 or TRBD2 (5 bases each). Germline values: CDR1 LGHNA, CDR2 YNFKEQ. The CDR3 consists of 17 residues. The ends were cut back, 5 bases at V and 0 bases at J, with 16 bases in the middle. CDR3 region: CASSYRGGAANTGELFF. For the CDR3, the DNA is TGTGCCAGCAGCTATCGGGGCGGCGCAGCGAACACCGGGGAGCTGTTTTTT.

The V gene is TRBV6-8, the J gene TRBJ1-1; 10 bases align to TRBD1. V shed 4 bases, J shed 1 base, and the junction held 3 bases outside the gene matches. The germline CDR1 and CDR2 sequences are MNHGY and SAAAGT. CDR3 length: 15 residues. The CDR3 sequence is CASSSGTGENTEAFF. The CDR3 DNA follows: TGTGCCAGCAGTTCCGGGACAGGGGAGAACACTGAAGCTTTCTTT.

This clonotype appeared a few times. The rearrangement uses TRBV5-4 and TRBJ1-4; 7 nucleotides align to TRBD1. This CDR3 is 16 amino acids long. V lost 0 bases, J lost 7 bases, and 9 bases stayed unmatched. Germline V gives CDR1 SGHNT, CDR2 YYREEE (reference sequence). The CDR3 nucleotides are TGTGCCAGCAGCTTGGCCGGAGGGGGCAAAAGTGAAAAACTGTTTTTT. It specifies CASSLAGGGKSEKLFF.

This clonotype was seen repeatedly, ten times or more. The gene calls are TRBV12-3 or TRBV12-4 and TRBJ2-7; 8 positions agree with TRBD2. The CDR3 spans 15 residues. The V gene end was trimmed by 6 bases and the J gene end by 0 bases; junction bases not matched to a gene: 7. CDR3 DNA sequence: TGTGCCAGCAGCTTAACCGGGACTAGCTCCTACGAGCAGTACTTC. This encodes CASSLTGTSSYEQYF.

CDR3 nucleotide sequence: TGCGCCAGCAGCCAAGTAACCAGCACAGATACGCAGTATTTT. This sequence encodes CASSQVTSTDTQYF. The V and J genes are TRBV4-3 and TRBJ2-3; D gene ambiguous. Germline V gives CDR1 LGHNA, CDR2 YSLEER. This CDR3 has 14 residues. Trimming stripped 1 base from V and 0 bases from J, with 5 bases between.

This clonotype was counted ten times or more. The chain joins TRBV6-5 to TRBJ2-7; no reliable D call. The length of the CDR3 is 14 residues. Germline V gene sequence: CDR1 MNHEY, CDR2 SVGAGI. V was shortened by 7 bases and J by 3 bases, with 16 bases between the two germline ends. CDR3 in DNA: TGTGCCAGCACATCGGCAGGCGCCCTCTACGAGCAGTACTTC. It is translated as CASTSAGALYEQYF.

This chain joins TRBV20-1 and TRBJ1-2; D may be TRBD1 (6 bases). This CDR3 has 15 amino acids. Germline CDR1 and CDR2: DFQATT and SNEGSKA (reference sequence). V lost 0 bases, J lost 6 bases, and 17 bases lay in between. In nucleotides, the CDR3 is TGCAGTGCTAGAGATCGTCGGGGGGCGCAGAATGGCTACACCTTC. The encoded protein is CSARDRRGAQNGYTF.